This T cell receptor (beta chain) was sequenced during a study of lymphopenia after photon versus proton radiotherapy. Study outcomes and limitations: Oligoclonal CD8+ Temra expansion after nadir drove photon patients' diversity drop.

Profiled with immunoSEQ multiplex PCR; TCRdb holds only in-frame clones, not every one. The table includes 35,000 to 40,000 clones, approximately 81% detected once. There are 17 residues in the CDR3. From germline, CDR1 is SGDLS and CDR2 YYNGEE. V trimming: 4 bases; J trimming: 0 bases; junction bases outside the gene matches: 10. As concerns this clone: Its antigen remains unknown.

This rearrangement joins TRBV9 to TRBJ2-1, with 7 bases aligning to TRBD1. The sequence was collected from a man aged 45-65 years with gastric cancer. This specimen consisted of peripheral blood, obtained from a patient treated with photon-based radiotherapy. DNA for the CDR3: TGTGCCAGCAGCCCCCCGGGCGCAGGGGGCTCCTACAATGAGCAGTTCTTC. The encoded protein is CASSPPGAGGSYNEQFF.